One sample yielded the 23 T cell receptor beta chains listed below, sequenced in a study of neurological immune-mediated disorders. TCRdb used MiXCR to reprocess the 5' RACE reads, holding one entry per CDR3 protein. The sample includes some 60,000 distinct CDR3 sequences, 2.5% of them seen just once. Material for sequencing was PBMCs. Every receptor here comes from a man in his fifties with multiple sclerosis.

This clonotype was counted many times. This sequence joins TRBV28 and TRBJ2-6; D might be TRBD1 (7 bases). Per germline, CDR1 MDHEN and CDR2 SYDVKM. V was cut by 8 bases and J by 0 bases, with 11 bases left in between. There are 15 residues in the CDR3. CDR3 loop: CASGGTASGANVLTF. Written as DNA, the CDR3 is TGTGCCAGCGGGGGGACAGCCTCTGGGGCCAACGTCCTGACTTTC.

Ten or more counts support this clonotype. The V gene is TRBV7-2, the J gene TRBJ2-2; no definite D call. The germline CDR1 and CDR2 sequences are SGHTA and FQGNSA. The CDR3 runs to 16 residues. V lost 1 base, J lost 6 bases, and 15 bases lay in between. The CDR3 here is CASSLVRRPAAGELFF. In DNA, the CDR3 is TGTGCCAGCAGCTTAGTTAGGCGTCCTGCAGCCGGGGAGCTGTTTTTT.

This clonotype was picked up many times. The chain carries TRBV6-5 and TRBJ1-1; D uncertain. Germline loops: CDR1 MNHEY, CDR2 SVGAGI. The V and J ends lost 2 bases and 1 base respectively, with 5 bases between them. This CDR3 is built from 13 residues. The CDR3 DNA is TGTGCCAGCAGTTACGATCCGAACACTGAAGCTTTCTTT. It is translated as CASSYDPNTEAFF.

This clonotype was seen repeatedly, ten times or more. The V gene is TRBV7-2, the J gene TRBJ2-3; the match to TRBD2 covers 8 bases. Germline V lookup: CDR1 SGHTA, CDR2 FQGNSA. This CDR3 is 16 amino acids long. V trimming: 5 bases; J trimming: 6 bases; junction bases outside the gene matches: 13. This CDR3 reads CASSEGLGGFGDTQYF. DNA of the CDR3: TGTGCCAGCAGCGAGGGACTAGGTGGGTTTGGCGATACGCAGTATTTT.

At least ten counts were recorded for this clonotype. The chain couples TRBV29-1 to TRBJ2-1; 9 nucleotides match TRBD1. The ends lost 2 bases at V and 4 bases at J; junction bases unmatched: 6. CDR1 is SQVTM and CDR2 is ANQGSEA in the germline V gene. The CDR3 extends over 15 amino acids. Here the CDR3 reads CSVEPGTGRYNEQFF. Written as DNA, the CDR3 is TGCAGCGTTGAACCCGGGACAGGGAGGTACAATGAGCAGTTCTTC.

In its sample, this clonotype was seen many times. The chain uses TRBV29-1 and TRBJ2-5, with TRBD1 as a possible D gene (6 bases). The ends were cut back, 5 bases at V and 1 base at J, with 14 bases in the middle. The CDR3 consists of 14 residues. CDR1 and CDR2 from the germline V gene are SQVTM and ANQGSEA. CDR3 region: CSVTGSRGQETQYF. CDR3 coding DNA: TGCAGCGTTACTGGTAGCAGGGGCCAAGAGACCCAGTACTTC. Based on the CDR3 plus reference TRBV29-1 and TRBJ2-5, the full variable domain is SAVISQKPSRDICQRGTSLTIQCQVDSQVTMMFWYRQQPGQSLTLIATANQGSEATYESGFVIDKFPISRPNLTFSTLTVSNMSPEDSSIYLCSVTGSRGQETQYFGPGTRLLVL.

In its sample, this clonotype was seen many times. This chain links TRBV20-1 with TRBJ2-5; D gene unclear. Trimming stripped 7 bases from V and 5 bases from J, with 14 bases between. From germline, CDR1 is DFQATT and CDR2 SNEGSKA (reference sequence). CDR3 length: 12 amino acids. The chain's CDR3 is CSVFRGRETQYF. The CDR3 DNA follows: TGCAGTGTTTTTAGAGGTCGCGAGACCCAGTACTTC.

This clonotype was recorded many times. The chain employs TRBV20-1 and TRBJ1-2; 7 positions match TRBD1. The ends lost 7 bases at V and 1 base at J; junction bases unmatched: 21. Looked up from germline, CDR1 is DFQATT and CDR2 is SNEGSKA (reference sequence). The CDR3 is made up of 18 amino acids. CDR3 bases: TGCAGTGTTAATCTCCCTCTCTCACCGGGACAGAGTAACTATGGCTACACCTTC. Its translation is CSVNLPLSPGQSNYGYTF.

This clonotype was seen at least ten times. J is TRBJ2-5 and V is TRBV5-1; 9 nucleotides match TRBD1. Germline V gene lookup returns CDR1 SGHRS and CDR2 YFSETQ. Germline trimming cut 0 bases from V and 1 base from J; bases unmatched to any gene: 1. CDR3 size: 15 residues. The CDR3: CASSLEDRGQETQYF. CDR3 bases: TGCGCCAGCAGCTTGGAGGACAGGGGCCAAGAGACCCAGTACTTC.

In this sample, this clonotype turned up many times. The chain combines TRBV5-6 with TRBJ2-1, with 7 bases fitting TRBD2. J lost 7 bases, V lost 3 bases, and 1 base had no gene match. Germline CDR1 SGHDT, CDR2 YYEEEE. This CDR3 contains 12 residues. This CDR3 is CASSSGGNEQFF. The CDR3 nucleotides read TGTGCCAGCAGCTCGGGGGGTAATGAGCAGTTCTTC.

This clonotype was recorded many times. This chain uses TRBV28 with TRBJ1-2, with D possibly TRBD1 on 5 matching bases. V was pared by 10 bases and J by 1 base, with 19 bases between. There are 15 residues in the CDR3. CDR1 MDHEN and CDR2 SYDVKM come from the germline V gene. The DNA for the CDR3 is TGTGCCATCAACCCGGGGGGACGGGGTAACTATGGCTACACCTTC. Residues: CAINPGGRGNYGYTF.

This clonotype was observed at least ten times. The chain couples TRBV5-1 to TRBJ2-7, with a weak D call TRBD1 (6 bases). The CDR3 has 16 amino acids. Germline assignment: CDR1 SGHRS and CDR2 YFSETQ. Trimming left V 0 bases short and J 3 bases short, with 16 bases between. CDR3 region: CASSLDGQRGNYEQYF. The CDR3, as DNA: TGCGCCAGCAGCTTGGACGGACAGCGAGGGAACTACGAGCAGTACTTC.

This clonotype was recorded at least ten times. The chain joins TRBV30 to TRBJ2-7; perhaps TRBD1 as D (5 bases). The CDR3 runs 12 residues. V was pared by 5 bases and J by 5 bases, with 13 bases between. Germline CDR1 and CDR2: GTSNPN and SVGIG (reference sequence). As DNA, the CDR3 is TGTGCCTGGGGTAGGGGTACCCACGAGCAGTACTTC. Translation: CAWGRGTHEQYF.

This clonotype has ten or more counts. The chain is built from TRBV6-2 or TRBV6-3 and TRBJ1-5; 10 bases agree with TRBD1. This CDR3 spans 15 amino acids. J was trimmed by 5 bases and V by 5 bases; bases with no gene match: 6. Germline V gene lookup returns CDR1 MNHEY and CDR2 SVGEGT. CDR3 nucleotides: TGTGCCAGCAGTGTGGACAGGGGGGGGCATCAGCCCCAGCATTTT. Its protein product is CASSVDRGGHQPQHF.

This clonotype was seen repeatedly, ten times or more. This chain uses TRBV7-2 with TRBJ2-4; 7 bases align to TRBD1. CDR1 and CDR2 from the germline V gene are SGHTA and FQGNSA. The V and J ends lost 5 bases and 6 bases, in that order; junction bases with no gene match: 16. The length of the CDR3 is 17 residues. For the CDR3, the DNA is TGTGCCAGCAGCAAACGATTTAACAGGGGCGGAGGAAACATTCAGTACTTC. Translated: CASSKRFNRGGGNIQYF.

This clonotype was recorded at least ten times. The chain has TRBV6-5 and TRBJ2-7; D is uncertain. Between the trimmed V and J ends, which lost 0 bases and 0 bases, there was a span of 9 bases. There are 15 residues in the CDR3. The germline gives CDR1 MNHEY, CDR2 SVGAGI. The CDR3 sequence: CASSYSAATSYEQYF. DNA for the CDR3: TGTGCCAGCAGTTACTCAGCAGCCACCTCCTACGAGCAGTACTTC.

This clonotype was detected only a few times. The rearrangement uses TRBV11-2 and TRBJ2-2, with TRBD1 identical over 8 bases. This CDR3 is built from 15 residues. Germline CDR1 is SGHAT and CDR2 is FQNNGV. V lost 1 base to trimming and J lost 4 bases; unmatched junction nucleotides: 2. The CDR3 DNA sequence: TGTGCCAGCAGCTTAGCCAGGGGGCGCACCGGGGAGCTGTTTTTT. Residues: CASSLARGRTGELFF.

This clonotype was observed at least ten times. V is TRBV5-1 and J is TRBJ1-2, with 7 bases matching TRBD1. There are 15 residues in the CDR3. With V trimmed by 0 bases and J by 4 bases, 6 bases remained unmatched. Germline values: CDR1 SGHRS, CDR2 YFSETQ. For the CDR3, the DNA is TGCGCCAGCAGCTTGGACGGGACAGAAATCTATGGCTACACCTTC. This encodes CASSLDGTEIYGYTF.

This clonotype has ten or more counts. J is TRBJ2-3 and V is TRBV4-1, with TRBD2 as a possible D gene (5 bases). Trimming took off 2 bases at V and 2 bases at J, with 8 bases between the two ends. This CDR3 is built from 14 residues. Germline V CDR1 and CDR2: MGHRA, YSYEKL. CDR3 DNA: TGCGCCAGCAGCCAAACCGGGAACACAGATACGCAGTATTTT. Encoded protein: CASSQTGNTDTQYF.

Ten or more counts support this clonotype. The chain links TRBV4-3 to TRBJ2-1; D assignment may be TRBD1 or TRBD2 (5 bases each). V lost 5 bases and J lost 8, with 16 bases in between. This CDR3 has 14 residues. Germline V gene lookup returns CDR1 LGHNA and CDR2 YSLEER. DNA of the CDR3: TGCGCCAGCAGCTTAGAAGGGGACGAACATGAGCAGTTCTTC. Its protein product is CASSLEGDEHEQFF.

This sequence joins TRBV5-1 and TRBJ1-3, with 7 bases matching TRBD1. Trimming removed 4 bases from V and 0 bases from J; junction bases left unmatched: 7. Germline V gene lookup returns CDR1 SGHRS and CDR2 YFSETQ. The CDR3 is made up of 16 amino acids. The CDR3 sequence is CASSPGQPSSGNTIYF. The CDR3 coding sequence is TGCGCCAGCAGCCCGGGACAGCCCTCCTCTGGAAACACCATATATTTT.

This clonotype appeared many times. The rearrangement uses TRBV5-1 and TRBJ2-5; 8 bases match TRBD1. Germline V gene lookup returns CDR1 SGHRS and CDR2 YFSETQ. This CDR3 has 15 residues. Unmatched junction bases numbered 5, after V lost 0 bases and J lost 4 bases. The CDR3, as DNA: TGCGCCAGCAGCTTGGGGTCGGACAGGGTAGAGACCCAGTACTTC. Translation gives CASSLGSDRVETQYF.

This clonotype was seen at least ten times. This chain's CDR3 is CASSTTQTRASYNEQFF. Here the CDR3 DNA reads TGTGCCAGTAGTACCACTCAGACCCGGGCGTCCTACAATGAGCAGTTCTTC. This sequence joins TRBV19 and TRBJ2-1, with D hard to call. Germline values: CDR1 LNHDA, CDR2 SQIVND (reference sequence). CDR3 length equals 17 residues. V lost 4 bases, J lost 1 base, and 17 bases lay in between.